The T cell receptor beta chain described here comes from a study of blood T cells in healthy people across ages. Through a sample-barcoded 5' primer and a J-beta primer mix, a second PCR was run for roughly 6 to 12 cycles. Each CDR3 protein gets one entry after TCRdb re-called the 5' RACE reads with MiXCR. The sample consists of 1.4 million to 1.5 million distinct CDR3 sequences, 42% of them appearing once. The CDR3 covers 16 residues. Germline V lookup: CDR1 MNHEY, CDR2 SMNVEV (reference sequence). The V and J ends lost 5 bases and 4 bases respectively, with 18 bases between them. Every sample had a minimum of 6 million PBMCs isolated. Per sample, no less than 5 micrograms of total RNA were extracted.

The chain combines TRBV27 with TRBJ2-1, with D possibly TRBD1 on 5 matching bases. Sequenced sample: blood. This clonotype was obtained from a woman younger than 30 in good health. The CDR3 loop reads CASSPAREEGYNEQFF. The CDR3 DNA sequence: TGTGCCAGCAGTCCAGCCAGGGAAGAAGGATACAATGAGCAGTTCTTC.